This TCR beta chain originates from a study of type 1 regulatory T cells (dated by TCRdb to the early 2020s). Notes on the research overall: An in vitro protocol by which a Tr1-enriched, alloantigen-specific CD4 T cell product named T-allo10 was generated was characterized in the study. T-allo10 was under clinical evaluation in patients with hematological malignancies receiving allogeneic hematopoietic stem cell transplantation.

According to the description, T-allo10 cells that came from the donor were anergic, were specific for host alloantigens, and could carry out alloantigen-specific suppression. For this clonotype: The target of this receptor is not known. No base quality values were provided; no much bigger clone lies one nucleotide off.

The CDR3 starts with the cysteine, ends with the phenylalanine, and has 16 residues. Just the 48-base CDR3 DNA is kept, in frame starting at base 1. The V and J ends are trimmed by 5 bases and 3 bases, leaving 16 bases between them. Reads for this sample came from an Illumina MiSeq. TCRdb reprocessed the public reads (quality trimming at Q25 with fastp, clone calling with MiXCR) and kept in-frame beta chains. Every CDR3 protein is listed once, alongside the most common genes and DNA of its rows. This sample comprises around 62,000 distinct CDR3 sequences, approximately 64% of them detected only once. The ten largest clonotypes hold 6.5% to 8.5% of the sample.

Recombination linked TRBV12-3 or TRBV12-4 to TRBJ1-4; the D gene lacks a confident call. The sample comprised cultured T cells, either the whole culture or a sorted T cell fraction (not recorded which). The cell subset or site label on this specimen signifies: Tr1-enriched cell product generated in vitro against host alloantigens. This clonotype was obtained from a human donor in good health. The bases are TGTGCCAGCAGTACCCTCACCCACAGATCTAATGAAAAACTGTTTTTT. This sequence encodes CASSTLTHRSNEKLFF.